Below, 18 T cell receptor beta chains from the same sample are listed, as sequenced in a study of post-analysis software for immune sequencing data. Antigen specificity for these receptors is unknown. TCR beta cDNA libraries included unique molecular identifiers. TCRdb processed the PCR reads anew with MiXCR; each CDR3 protein has one entry. The top ten clones hold under 2% of a sample with 450,000 to 700,000 distinct CDR3 sequences, 44% of them seen once. Regarding the study as a whole: Roughly 5 TRBV segments, TRBV5-6, TRBV5-1 and TRBV20-1 among them, were found more frequent in patients than controls.

Sequenced: blood. The receptors were gathered from a girl aged 10-17 years with multiple sclerosis.

The sample holds a few counts of this clonotype. The chain combines TRBV20-1 with TRBJ2-5; D uncertain. The DNA end is more similar to TRBJ2-7, so the J call may be wrong. Germline-derived CDR1 and CDR2 are DFQATT and SNEGSKA (reference sequence). The CDR3 runs 11 residues. CDR3 residues: CSLKGTYEQYF. CDR3 DNA sequence: TGCAGCCTCAAGGGAACCTACGAGCAGTACTTC.

This clonotype was seen a few times. The CDR3 DNA reads as TGCAGCGCTGCAGGGACCCCAGACGGAGCTGAGCAGTTCTTC. This gives the protein CSAAGTPDGAEQFF. The J gene is TRBJ2-1, the V gene TRBV29-1; D possibly uses TRBD1 or TRBD2 (5 bases each). V dropped 7 bases and J dropped 9 bases, with 22 bases sitting between them. CDR1 is SQVTM, CDR2 ANQGSEA, per germline. The CDR3 runs to 14 residues.

The rearrangement links TRBV20-1 to TRBJ2-7; weak D call: TRBD1 (5 bases). CDR1 DFQATT and CDR2 SNEGSKA come from the germline V gene (reference sequence). CDR3 length equals 14 residues. V was pared by 1 base and J by 0 bases, with 10 bases between. The CDR3 reads CSARGQGSSYEQYF. CDR3 bases: TGCAGTGCTAGAGGTCAGGGCAGCTCCTACGAGCAGTACTTC.

This chain connects TRBV6-5 to TRBJ2-5; perhaps TRBD2 as D (6 bases). V dropped 7 bases and J dropped 0 bases, with 15 bases sitting between them. CDR1 and CDR2 (germline): MNHEY, SVGAGI. The CDR3 extends over 15 amino acids. CDR3 DNA: TGTGCCAGCATAGGGACTTGGGGGAACCAAGAGACCCAGTACTTC. It yields the protein CASIGTWGNQETQYF.

This clonotype has just one count. The rearrangement joins TRBV7-2 to TRBJ2-3; 12 nucleotides align to TRBD2. The V gene's germline CDR1 is SGHTA and CDR2 FQGNSA. The CDR3 sequence is 16 residues long. Trimming took 3 bases from V and 3 from J; bases not matched to a gene: 4. The CDR3 sequence is CASSFLAGGNTDTQYF. The CDR3 DNA follows: TGTGCCAGCAGCTTTCTAGCGGGAGGGAATACAGATACGCAGTATTTT.

The chain couples TRBV28 to TRBJ1-2; D is uncertain. Per the germline V gene, CDR1 is MDHEN and CDR2 is SYDVKM. This CDR3 comprises 14 residues. The V gene lost 7 bases and the J gene lost 3 bases, with 15 bases spanning the gap. The CDR3 sequence: CASTGPGPHYGYTF. In DNA, the CDR3 is TGTGCCAGCACGGGTCCAGGACCGCACTATGGCTACACCTTC.

J is TRBJ2-1 and V is TRBV5-1; the match to TRBD1 covers 8 bases. Unmatched junction bases numbered 6, after V lost 3 bases and J lost 4 bases. The CDR3 is made up of 15 amino acids. Germline V CDR1 and CDR2: SGHRS, YFSETQ. The CDR3 nucleotides read TGCGCCAGCAGCTCGCAGGGGGCTGAGTACAATGAGCAGTTCTTC. This codes for CASSSQGAEYNEQFF.

This chain joins TRBV12-3 or TRBV12-4 and TRBJ2-3; D possibly uses TRBD1 or TRBD2 (5 bases each). Trimming left V 6 bases short and J 5 bases short, with 9 bases between. This CDR3 contains 12 residues. Written as DNA, the CDR3 is TGTGCCAGCAGGCTGAGGGGAGATACGCAGTATTTT. Encoded protein: CASRLRGDTQYF.

This clonotype was seen a handful of times. This sequence joins TRBV5-1 and TRBJ2-3; D call uncertain. Per the germline V gene, CDR1 is SGHRS and CDR2 is YFSETQ. This CDR3 is built from 13 residues. The V end was cut by 1 base, the J end by 8 bases, with 11 bases between. The CDR3 DNA reads TGCGCCAGCAGCTTGTCTACCACTGGTACGCAGTATTTT. Its translation: CASSLSTTGTQYF. Based on the CDR3 plus reference TRBV5-1 and TRBJ2-3, the full variable domain is KAGVTQTPRYLIKTRGQQVTLSCSPISGHRSVSWYQQTPGQGLQFLFEYFSETQRNKGNFPGRFSGRQFSNSRSEMNVSTLELGDSALYLCASSLSTTGTQYFGPGTRLTVL.

The CDR3 loop reads CASSFPNLRGTQYF. The CDR3 DNA reads TGTGCCAGCAGTTTCCCCAATTTGAGAGGAACGCAGTATTTT. The rearrangement links TRBV12-3 or TRBV12-4 to TRBJ2-3, with no clear D. There are 14 residues in the CDR3. The V and J ends lost 3 bases and 9 bases respectively, with 16 bases between them.

The V call is TRBV7-9, the J call TRBJ2-7; 9 nucleotides agree with TRBD1. From germline, CDR1 is SEHNR and CDR2 FQNEAQ (reference sequence). With V trimmed by 1 base and J by 1 base, 5 bases remained unmatched. The CDR3 spans 16 residues. This CDR3 reads CASSLDRGLRSYEQYF. Here the CDR3 DNA reads TGTGCCAGCAGCTTAGACAGGGGGCTCAGATCCTACGAGCAGTACTTC. The full variable domain, rest sourced from reference TRBV7-9 and TRBJ2-7, is DTGVSQNPRHKITKRGQNVTFRCDPISEHNRLYWYRQTLGQGPEFLTYFQNEAQLEKSRLLSDRFSAERPKGSFSTLEIQRTEQGDSAMYLCASSLDRGLRSYEQYFGPGTRLTVT.

In this sample, this clonotype turned up a few times. The gene calls are TRBV7-2 and TRBJ2-5, with 11 nucleotides matching TRBD1. CDR1 is SGHTA, CDR2 FQGNSA, per germline. Trimming at V came to 8 bases and at J to 4 bases, leaving 9 bases not matched to a gene. CDR3 length: 15 residues. CDR3 loop: CASSLGQGAGETQYF. CDR3 coding DNA: TGTGCCAGCTCACTCGGACAGGGGGCGGGAGAGACCCAGTACTTC.

This chain joins TRBV7-2 and TRBJ2-5, with D possibly TRBD2 on 6 matching bases. V lost 4 bases, J lost 3 bases, and 15 bases lay in between. This CDR3 spans 15 amino acids. The germline gives CDR1 SGHTA, CDR2 FQGNSA. CDR3 sequence reads: CASSSWGLAKETQYF. The CDR3 DNA is TGTGCCAGCAGCTCCTGGGGACTGGCAAAAGAGACCCAGTACTTC.

On this clonotype itself: Germline and junction disagree at one end, which may indicate a read error. The chain couples TRBV6-1 to TRBJ1-2; D remains ambiguous. CDR3 length: 15 amino acids. Germline loops: CDR1 MNHNS, CDR2 SASEGT. The CDR3, as DNA: TGTGCCGGCAGTGAAAGGCAGGACCCTAACTATGGCTACACCTTC. Translated, it gives CAGSERQDPNYGYTF.

This clonotype showed up just a few times. The chain carries TRBV15 and TRBJ2-1; possibly TRBD1 for D (6 bases). The CDR3 length is 15 residues. Germline-derived CDR1 and CDR2 are LNHNV and YYDKDF (reference sequence). V lost 6 bases to trimming and J lost 5 bases, with 17 bases between them. The chain's CDR3 is CATSRLRGQDNEQFF. CDR3 nucleotides: TGTGCCACCAGTCGATTGAGGGGACAAGACAATGAGCAGTTCTTC.

This chain connects TRBV29-1 to TRBJ1-2, with TRBD1 matching 8 bases. Germline CDR1 SQVTM, CDR2 ANQGSEA. The junction had 8 bases not matched to a gene; V was cut back by 5 bases and J by 0 bases. This CDR3 spans 15 amino acids. The CDR3 loop is CSVSLGQASNYGYTF. In DNA form, the CDR3 reads TGCAGCGTTTCGTTGGGACAGGCATCTAACTATGGCTACACCTTC.

V gene TRBV3-1 combines with J gene TRBJ2-1; 10 bases agree with TRBD2. Germline V gene data show CDR1 as LGHDT and CDR2 as YNNKEL (reference sequence). J gave up 5 bases and V 6 bases, and 4 bases lay outside the gene matches. This CDR3 comprises 14 residues. CDR3 nucleotides: TGTGCCAGCAGTGGGACTAGCGCCGACAATGAGCAGTTCTTC. It specifies CASSGTSADNEQFF.

This clonotype came up once. A junction boundary mismatches the germline segment, possibly from a read error. This chain links TRBV27 with TRBJ2-1; the D gene is possibly TRBD1 (6 bases). Looked up from germline, CDR1 is MNHEY and CDR2 is SMNVEV (reference sequence). The CDR3 extends over 15 amino acids. This CDR3 reads CASSPPTDRYSEQFF. CDR3 coding DNA: TGTGCCAGCAGCCCTCCAACGGACAGATACAGTGAGCAGTTCTTC.